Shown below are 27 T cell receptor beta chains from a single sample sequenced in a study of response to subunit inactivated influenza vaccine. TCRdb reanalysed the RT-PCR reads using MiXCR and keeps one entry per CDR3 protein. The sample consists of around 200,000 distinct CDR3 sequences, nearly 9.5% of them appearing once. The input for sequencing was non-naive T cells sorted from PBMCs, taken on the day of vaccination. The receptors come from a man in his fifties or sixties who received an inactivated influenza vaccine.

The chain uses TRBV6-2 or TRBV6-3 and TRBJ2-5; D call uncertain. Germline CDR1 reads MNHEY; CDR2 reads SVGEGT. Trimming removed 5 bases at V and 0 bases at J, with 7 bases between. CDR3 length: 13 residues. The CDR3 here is CASSQTNQETQYF. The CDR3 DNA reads TGTGCCAGCAGTCAGACCAACCAAGAGACCCAGTACTTC.

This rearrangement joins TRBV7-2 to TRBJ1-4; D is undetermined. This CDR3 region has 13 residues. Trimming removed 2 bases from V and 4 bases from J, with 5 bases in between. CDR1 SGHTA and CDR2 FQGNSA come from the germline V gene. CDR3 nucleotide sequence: TGTGCCAGCAGCTTATGGGGTAATGAAAAACTGTTTTTT. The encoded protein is CASSLWGNEKLFF.

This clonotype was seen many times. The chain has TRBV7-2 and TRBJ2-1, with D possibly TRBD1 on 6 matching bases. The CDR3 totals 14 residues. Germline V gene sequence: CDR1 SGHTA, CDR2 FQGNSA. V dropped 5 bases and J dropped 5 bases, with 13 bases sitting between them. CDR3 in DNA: TGTGCCAGCAGCCCGGACAGCCGGAACAATGAGCAGTTCTTC. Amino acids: CASSPDSRNNEQFF.

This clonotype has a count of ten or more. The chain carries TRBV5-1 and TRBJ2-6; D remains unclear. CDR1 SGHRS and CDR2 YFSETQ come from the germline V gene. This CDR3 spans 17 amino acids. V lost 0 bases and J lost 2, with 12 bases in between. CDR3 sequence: CASSLVPLSPGANVLTF. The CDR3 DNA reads TGCGCCAGCAGCTTGGTGCCGCTAAGCCCTGGGGCCAACGTCCTGACTTTC.

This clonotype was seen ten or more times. The CDR3 is CASSPRDRGVKYF. The CDR3 DNA reads as TGTGCCAGCAGCCCCCGGGACAGGGGTGTGAAGTACTTC. The chain employs TRBV7-2 and TRBJ2-7, with 10 bases aligning to TRBD1. The CDR3 is 13 residues long. V trimming: 5 bases; J trimming: 11 bases; junction bases outside the gene matches: 9. Germline V gene lookup returns CDR1 SGHTA and CDR2 FQGNSA.

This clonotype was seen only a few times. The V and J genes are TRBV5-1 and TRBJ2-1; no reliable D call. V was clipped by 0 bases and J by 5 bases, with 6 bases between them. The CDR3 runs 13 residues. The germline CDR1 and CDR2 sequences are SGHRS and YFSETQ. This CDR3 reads CASSLALHNEQFF. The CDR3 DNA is TGCGCCAGCAGCTTGGCCTTACACAATGAGCAGTTCTTC.

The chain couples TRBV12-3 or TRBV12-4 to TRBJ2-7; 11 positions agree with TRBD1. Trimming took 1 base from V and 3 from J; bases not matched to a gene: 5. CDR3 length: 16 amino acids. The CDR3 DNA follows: TGTGCCAGCAGTTTAGGCCCCGGGACAGGGGGCTACGAGCAGTACTTC. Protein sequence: CASSLGPGTGGYEQYF.

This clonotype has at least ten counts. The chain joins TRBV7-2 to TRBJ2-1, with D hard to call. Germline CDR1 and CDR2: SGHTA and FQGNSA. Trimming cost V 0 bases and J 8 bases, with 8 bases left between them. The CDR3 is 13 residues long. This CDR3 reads CASSLASSHEQFF. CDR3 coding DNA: TGTGCCAGCAGCTTAGCTTCTTCCCATGAGCAGTTCTTC.

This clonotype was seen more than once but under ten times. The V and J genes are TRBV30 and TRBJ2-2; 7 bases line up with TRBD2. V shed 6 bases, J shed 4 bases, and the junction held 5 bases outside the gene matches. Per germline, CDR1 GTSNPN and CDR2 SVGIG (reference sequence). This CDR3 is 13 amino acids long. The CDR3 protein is CACPRTSTGELFF. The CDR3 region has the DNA TGTGCCTGCCCCCGGACTAGCACCGGGGAGCTGTTTTTT. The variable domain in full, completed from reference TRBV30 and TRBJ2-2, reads SQTIHQWPATLVQPVGSPLSLECTVEGTSNPNLYWYRQAAGRGLQLLFYSVGIGQISSEVPQNLSASRPQDRQFILSSKKLLLSDSGFYLCACPRTSTGELFFGEGSRLTVL.

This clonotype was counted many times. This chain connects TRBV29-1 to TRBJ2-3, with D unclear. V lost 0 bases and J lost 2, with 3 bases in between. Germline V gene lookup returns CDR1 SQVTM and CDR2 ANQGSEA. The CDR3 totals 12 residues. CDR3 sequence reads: CSVEESTDTQYF. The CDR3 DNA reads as TGCAGCGTTGAAGAATCCACAGATACGCAGTATTTT.

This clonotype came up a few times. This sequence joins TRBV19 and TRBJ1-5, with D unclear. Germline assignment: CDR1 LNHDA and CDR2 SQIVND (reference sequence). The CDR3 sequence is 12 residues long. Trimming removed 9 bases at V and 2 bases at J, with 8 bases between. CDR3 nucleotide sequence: TGTGCCAGCGGGAGGGGCAATCAGCCCCAGCATTTT. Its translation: CASGRGNQPQHF.

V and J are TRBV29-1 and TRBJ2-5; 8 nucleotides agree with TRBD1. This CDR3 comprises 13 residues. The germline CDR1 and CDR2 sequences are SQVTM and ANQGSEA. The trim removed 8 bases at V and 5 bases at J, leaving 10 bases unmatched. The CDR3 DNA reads TGCAGCACTACCGGGACAGGACGCGAGACCCAGTACTTC. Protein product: CSTTGTGRETQYF.

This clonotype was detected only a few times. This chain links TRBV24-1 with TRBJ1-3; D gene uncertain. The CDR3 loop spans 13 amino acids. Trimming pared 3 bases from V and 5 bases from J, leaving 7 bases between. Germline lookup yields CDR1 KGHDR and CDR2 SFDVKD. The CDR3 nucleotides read TGTGCCACCAGTGATCCTCCGCGAAACACCATATATTTT. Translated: CATSDPPRNTIYF.

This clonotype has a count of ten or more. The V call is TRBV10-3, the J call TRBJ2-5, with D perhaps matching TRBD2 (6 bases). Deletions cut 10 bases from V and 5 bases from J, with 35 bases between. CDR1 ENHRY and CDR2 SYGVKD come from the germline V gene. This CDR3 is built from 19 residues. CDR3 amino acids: CATFNPYLNSGLPRETQYF. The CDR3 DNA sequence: TGTGCCACCTTCAATCCCTATTTAAATAGCGGCCTCCCCCGGGAGACCCAGTACTTC.

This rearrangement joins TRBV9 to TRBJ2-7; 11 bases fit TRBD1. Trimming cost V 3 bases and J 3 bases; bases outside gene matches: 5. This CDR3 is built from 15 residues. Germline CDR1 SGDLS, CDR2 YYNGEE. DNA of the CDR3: TGTGCCAGCAGCGGTGGGACAGGGGGATTCTACGAGCAGTACTTC. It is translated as CASSGGTGGFYEQYF. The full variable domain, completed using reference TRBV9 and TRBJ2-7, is DSGVTQTPKHLITATGQRVTLRCSPRSGDLSVYWYQQSLDQGLQFLIQYYNGEERAKGNILERFSAQQFPDLHSELNLSSLELGDSALYFCASSGGTGGFYEQYFGPGTRLTVT.

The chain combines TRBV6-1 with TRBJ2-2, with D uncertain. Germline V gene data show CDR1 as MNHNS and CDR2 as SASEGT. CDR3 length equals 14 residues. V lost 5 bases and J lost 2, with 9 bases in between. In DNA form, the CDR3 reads TGTGCCAGCAGTCGGATCGGAAACACCGGGGAGCTGTTTTTT. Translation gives CASSRIGNTGELFF.

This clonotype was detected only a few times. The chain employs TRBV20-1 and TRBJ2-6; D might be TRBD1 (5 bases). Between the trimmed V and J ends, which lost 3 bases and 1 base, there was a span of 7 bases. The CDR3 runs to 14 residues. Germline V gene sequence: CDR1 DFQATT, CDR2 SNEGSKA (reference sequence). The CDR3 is CSASAGSGANVLTF. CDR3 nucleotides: TGCAGTGCTAGTGCAGGGTCTGGGGCCAACGTCCTGACTTTC.

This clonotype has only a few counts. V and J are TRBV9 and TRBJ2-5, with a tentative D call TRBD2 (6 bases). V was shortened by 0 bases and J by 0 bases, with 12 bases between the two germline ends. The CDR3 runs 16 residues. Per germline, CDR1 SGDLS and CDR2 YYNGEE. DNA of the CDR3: TGTGCCAGCAGCGTAGGGGAGCGGGTAGACCAAGAGACCCAGTACTTC. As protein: CASSVGERVDQETQYF.

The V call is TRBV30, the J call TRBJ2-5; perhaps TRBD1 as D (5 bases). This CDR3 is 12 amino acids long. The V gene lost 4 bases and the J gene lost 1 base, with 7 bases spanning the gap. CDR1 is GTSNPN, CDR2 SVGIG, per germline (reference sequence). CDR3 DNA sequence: TGTGCCTGGACAGGGCTCCAAGAGACCCAGTACTTC. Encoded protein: CAWTGLQETQYF.

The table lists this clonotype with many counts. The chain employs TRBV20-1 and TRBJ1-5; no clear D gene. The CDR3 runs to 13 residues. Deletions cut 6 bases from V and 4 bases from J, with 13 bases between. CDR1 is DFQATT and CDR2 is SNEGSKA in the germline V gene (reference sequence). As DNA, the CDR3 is TGCAGTGCAGGCATAAATACGAATCAGCCCCAGCATTTT. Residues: CSAGINTNQPQHF.

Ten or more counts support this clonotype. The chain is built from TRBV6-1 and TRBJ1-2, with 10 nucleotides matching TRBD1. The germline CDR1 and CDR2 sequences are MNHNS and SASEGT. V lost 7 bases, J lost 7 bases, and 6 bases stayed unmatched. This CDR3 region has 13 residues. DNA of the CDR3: TGTGCCAGCACCCCCGGACAGGGGGGTGGCTACACCTTC. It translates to CASTPGQGGGYTF.

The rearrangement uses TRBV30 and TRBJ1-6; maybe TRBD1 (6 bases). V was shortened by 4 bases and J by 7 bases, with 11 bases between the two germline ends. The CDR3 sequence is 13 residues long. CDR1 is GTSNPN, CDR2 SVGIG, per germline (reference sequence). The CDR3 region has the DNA TGTGCCTGGACCACAGGGAACAATTCACCCCTCCACTTT. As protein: CAWTTGNNSPLHF.

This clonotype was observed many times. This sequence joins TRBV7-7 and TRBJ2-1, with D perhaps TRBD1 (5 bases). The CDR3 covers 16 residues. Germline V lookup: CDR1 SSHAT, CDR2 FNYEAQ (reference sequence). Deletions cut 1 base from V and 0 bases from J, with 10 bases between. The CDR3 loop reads CASSLGTTPSYNEQFF. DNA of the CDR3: TGTGCCAGCAGCTTAGGGACAACTCCCTCCTACAATGAGCAGTTCTTC. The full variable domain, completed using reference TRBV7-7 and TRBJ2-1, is GAGVSQSPRYKVTKRGQDVTLRCDPISSHATLYWYQQALGQGPEFLTYFNYEAQPDKSGLPSDRFSAERPEGSISTLTIQRTEQRDSAMYRCASSLGTTPSYNEQFFGPGTRLTVL.

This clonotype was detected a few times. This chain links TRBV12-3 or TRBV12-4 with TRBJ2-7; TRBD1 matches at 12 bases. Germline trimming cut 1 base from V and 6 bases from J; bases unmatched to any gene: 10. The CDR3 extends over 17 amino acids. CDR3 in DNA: TGTGCCAGCAGTTTAGTAAGGCTCGGGACAGGGGGCATCGAGCAGTACTTC. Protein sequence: CASSLVRLGTGGIEQYF.

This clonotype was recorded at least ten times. DNA for the CDR3: TGTGCCAGCTCACCGGCAGCAGGCCACTATGGCTACACCTTC. Protein: CASSPAAGHYGYTF. The chain recombines TRBV18 with TRBJ1-2; unclear D gene. The V gene's germline CDR1 is KGHSH and CDR2 LQKENI. V dropped 3 bases and J dropped 3 bases, with 11 bases sitting between them. This CDR3 region has 14 residues.

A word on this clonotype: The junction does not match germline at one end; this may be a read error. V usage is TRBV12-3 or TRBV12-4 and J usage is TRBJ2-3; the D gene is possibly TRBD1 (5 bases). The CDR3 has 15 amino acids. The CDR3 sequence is CASSFSPNYTGTQYF. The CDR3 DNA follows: TGTGCCAGCAGTTTCTCCCCTAACTACACAGGTACGCAGTATTTT.

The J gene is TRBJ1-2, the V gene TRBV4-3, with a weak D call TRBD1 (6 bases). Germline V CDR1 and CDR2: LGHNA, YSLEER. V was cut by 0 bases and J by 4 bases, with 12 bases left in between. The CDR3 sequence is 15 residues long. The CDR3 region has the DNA TGCGCCAGCAGCCAAGAGGTTGGCAGGGGCTATGGCTACACCTTC. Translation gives CASSQEVGRGYGYTF.